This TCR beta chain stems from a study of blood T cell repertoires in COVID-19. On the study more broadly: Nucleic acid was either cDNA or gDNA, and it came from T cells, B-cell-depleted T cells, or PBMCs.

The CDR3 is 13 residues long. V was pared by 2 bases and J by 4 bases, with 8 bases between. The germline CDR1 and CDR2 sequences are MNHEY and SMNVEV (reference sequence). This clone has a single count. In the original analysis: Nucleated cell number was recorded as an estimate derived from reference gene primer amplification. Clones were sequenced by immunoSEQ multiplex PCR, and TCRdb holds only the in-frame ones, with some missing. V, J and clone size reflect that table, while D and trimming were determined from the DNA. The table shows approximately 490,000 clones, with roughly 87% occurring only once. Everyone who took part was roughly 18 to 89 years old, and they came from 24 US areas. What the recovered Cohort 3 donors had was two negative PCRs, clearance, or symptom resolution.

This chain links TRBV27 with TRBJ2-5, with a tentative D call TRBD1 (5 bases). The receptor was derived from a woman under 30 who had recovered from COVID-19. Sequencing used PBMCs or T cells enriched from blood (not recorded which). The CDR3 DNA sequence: TGTGCCAGCAGTTTAGGGGCTTCAGAGACCCAGTACTTC. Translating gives CASSLGASETQYF.